This T cell receptor beta chain was sequenced for a study of blood T cells in healthy people across ages. Study summary: Template switching picked up about one barcoded beta molecule for each two T cells. Whole-study results and caveats: A roughly linear fall in TCR beta diversity per million T cells was seen with increasing age.

This CDR3 comprises 15 residues. Per germline, CDR1 LGHNA and CDR2 YSLEER. V dropped 4 bases and J dropped 0 bases, with 10 bases sitting between them. Sample-barcoded 5' priming and a J-beta primer mix drove a second PCR of about 6 to 12 cycles. Each cDNA molecule received a tag from a template-switch adaptor that had 12 random nucleotides. TCRdb re-derived calls from the 5' RACE reads in MiXCR, one entry per CDR3 protein. Of approximately 800,000 distinct CDR3 sequences in the sample, 45% to 70% were seen once. Worth noting for this clonotype: The antigen remains unidentified.

This TCR came from a man in his forties or fifties in good health. This chain joins TRBV4-3 and TRBJ2-1; tentatively, D is TRBD2 (6 bases). Input material: blood. CDR3 protein: CASSPAAGSYNEQFF. The DNA of the CDR3 is TGCGCCAGCAGCCCGGCAGCGGGCTCCTACAATGAGCAGTTCTTC.